A selection of T cell receptor beta chains follows, all from one sample in a study of T-cell reconstitution after alpha-beta-depleted transplantation in children. TCRdb re-called the PCR reads with MiXCR, one entry per CDR3 protein. The data hold 200,000 to 250,000 distinct CDR3 sequences, with around 9.9% observed a single time. Here the sequenced sample was PBMCs, taken before TCRalphabeta/CD19-depleted stem cell transplant. All receptors come from a child younger than two with acute myeloid leukemia, due to receive a stem cell transplant. CDR3s include the opening cysteine and the closing phenylalanine or tryptophan. The D gene is left open where the match is weak. The size field is filled for only some rows; it gives once, few, many or a size class.

v_gene: TRBV29-1
abundance: many
d_gene: .
j_gene: TRBJ1-1
CDR3nt: TGCAGCGTTGAGAGGAACACTGAAGCTTTCTTT
CDR3aa: CSVERNTEAFF

v_gene: TRBV5-4
abundance: many
d_gene: TRBD1
j_gene: TRBJ1-1
CDR3nt: TGTGCCAGCAGTCCCGGAGACAGGGGAATTATGAACACTGAAGCTTTCTTT
CDR3aa: CASSPGDRGIMNTEAFF

v_gene: TRBV18
abundance: few
d_gene: .
j_gene: TRBJ1-1
CDR3nt: TGTGCCAGCTCAGCTCAGGCCCGAGACACTGAAGCTTTCTTT
CDR3aa: CASSAQARDTEAFF

v_gene: TRBV7-9
abundance: many
d_gene: .
j_gene: TRBJ2-2
CDR3nt: TGTGCCAGCAGCCGAGGTGACACAGCTGGGCGCACCGGGGAGCTGTTTTTT
CDR3aa: CASSRGDTAGRTGELFF

v_gene: TRBV30
abundance: many
d_gene: .
j_gene: TRBJ2-5
CDR3nt: TGTGCCTGGAGACGGGGTAACCAAGAGACCCAGTACTTC
CDR3aa: CAWRRGNQETQYF

v_gene: TRBV7-2
abundance: many
d_gene: .
j_gene: TRBJ1-1
CDR3nt: TGTGCCAGCAGCCCTTTGACCGAGAACACTGAAGCTTTCTTT
CDR3aa: CASSPLTENTEAFF

v_gene: TRBV7-8
abundance: many
d_gene: .
j_gene: TRBJ2-5
CDR3nt: TGTGCCAGCAGTAAGGGACTGCAAGAGACCCAGTACTTC
CDR3aa: CASSKGLQETQYF

v_gene: TRBV4-1
abundance: many
d_gene: .
j_gene: TRBJ2-2
CDR3nt: TGCGCCAGCAGCCAAGATGGGGGGGAGCTGTTTTTT
CDR3aa: CASSQDGGELFF

v_gene: TRBV20-1
abundance: many
d_gene: TRBD1
j_gene: TRBJ2-7
CDR3nt: TGCAGTGGTGGGACGGACAGGTCGACCTACGAGCAGTACTTC
CDR3aa: CSGGTDRSTYEQYF

v_gene: TRBV3-1
abundance: .
d_gene: TRBD1
j_gene: TRBJ2-4
CDR3nt: TGTGCCAGCAGCCAAAGACAGGGGCCCTTAGCCAAAAACATTCAGTACTTC
CDR3aa: CASSQRQGPLAKNIQYF

v_gene: TRBV11-1
abundance: few
d_gene: .
j_gene: TRBJ2-7
CDR3nt: TGTGCCAGCAGCCCGCAGGGACTTCTCTACGAGCAGTACTTC
CDR3aa: CASSPQGLLYEQYF

v_gene: TRBV7-2
abundance: many
d_gene: .
j_gene: TRBJ2-3
CDR3nt: TGTGCCAGCAGCTTAGTATCGGGCGGGTTCACAGATACGCAGTATTTT
CDR3aa: CASSLVSGGFTDTQYF

v_gene: TRBV10-3
abundance: many
d_gene: .
j_gene: TRBJ2-5
CDR3nt: TGTGCCAGCAGCAAGGGGGAGGAGACCCAGTACTTC
CDR3aa: CASSKGEETQYF

v_gene: TRBV29-1
abundance: .
d_gene: .
j_gene: TRBJ1-1
CDR3nt: TGCAGCGTTGAAATTACTGAAGCTTTCTTT
CDR3aa: CSVEITEAFF

v_gene: TRBV3-1
abundance: many
d_gene: .
j_gene: TRBJ2-7
CDR3nt: TGTGCCAGCAGCCAAGATCCGAGACTGCCATCCTACGAGCAGTACTTC
CDR3aa: CASSQDPRLPSYEQYF

v_gene: TRBV2
abundance: many
d_gene: .
j_gene: TRBJ1-5
CDR3nt: TGTGCCAGCAGTGGCACCGGCAATCAGCCCCAGCATTTT
CDR3aa: CASSGTGNQPQHF

v_gene: TRBV5-5
abundance: many
d_gene: .
j_gene: TRBJ2-1
CDR3nt: TGTGCCGTCGGCGGTAGCAATGAGCAGTTCTTC
CDR3aa: CAVGGSNEQFF

v_gene: TRBV30
abundance: many
d_gene: TRBD1
j_gene: TRBJ1-1
CDR3nt: TGTGCCTGGAGTGAGGGGACAGGGGTAGGAGCTTTCTTT
CDR3aa: CAWSEGTGVGAFF

v_gene: TRBV2
abundance: many
d_gene: .
j_gene: TRBJ1-4
CDR3nt: TGTGCCAGCAGTGAAGCTAGGCGACGGACGGGCGTGGTGTTTTTT
CDR3aa: CASSEARRRTGVVFF

v_gene: TRBV30
abundance: .
d_gene: .
j_gene: TRBJ1-6
CDR3nt: TGTGCCTGGAGTGTAGACAGCTCCTATAATTCACCCCTCCACTTT
CDR3aa: CAWSVDSSYNSPLHF

v_gene: TRBV27
abundance: many
d_gene: .
j_gene: TRBJ1-6
CDR3nt: TGTGCCAGCAGTCCCCACCAGGAGGCAGGTTCACCCCTCCACTTT
CDR3aa: CASSPHQEAGSPLHF

v_gene: TRBV4-2
abundance: many
d_gene: .
j_gene: TRBJ2-7
CDR3nt: TGTGCCAGCAGCCAAGATGGGACGGGCTCCTACGAGCAGTACTTC
CDR3aa: CASSQDGTGSYEQYF

v_gene: TRBV29-1
abundance: many
d_gene: .
j_gene: TRBJ2-3
CDR3nt: TGCAGCGTTGGCGGCACAGATACGCAGTATTTT
CDR3aa: CSVGGTDTQYF

v_gene: TRBV4-1
abundance: many
d_gene: TRBD1
j_gene: TRBJ2-7
CDR3nt: TGCGCCAGCAAACAAGGTACAGGGGGCCGAGGCGAGCAGTACTTC
CDR3aa: CASKQGTGGRGEQYF

v_gene: TRBV20-1
abundance: many
d_gene: TRBD2
j_gene: TRBJ2-1
CDR3nt: TGCAGTGCTCGACTAGCTCTCGGGCATGAGCAGTTCTTC
CDR3aa: CSARLALGHEQFF

v_gene: TRBV19
abundance: many
d_gene: .
j_gene: TRBJ2-5
CDR3nt: TGTGCCAGTAGTATCAGGACTCAAGAGACCCAGTACTTC
CDR3aa: CASSIRTQETQYF

v_gene: TRBV5-1
abundance: many
d_gene: .
j_gene: TRBJ1-3
CDR3nt: TGCGCCAGCAGCCAACTCTCAGGGGCCCCCTCTGGAAACACCATATATTTT
CDR3aa: CASSQLSGAPSGNTIYF

v_gene: TRBV4-2
abundance: many
d_gene: .
j_gene: TRBJ2-7
CDR3nt: TGTGCCAGCAGCCAAGATAGGGTGACTCTCTACGAGCAGTACTTC
CDR3aa: CASSQDRVTLYEQYF

v_gene: TRBV7-8
abundance: many
d_gene: .
j_gene: TRBJ2-1
CDR3nt: TGTGCCAGCAGCCAGGAAGCCCGGTCGTACAATGAGCAGTTCTTC
CDR3aa: CASSQEARSYNEQFF

v_gene: TRBV25-1
abundance: few
d_gene: .
j_gene: TRBJ1-4
CDR3nt: TGTGCCAGCTCTGACACCACCCATGAAAAACTGTTTTTT
CDR3aa: CASSDTTHEKLFF

v_gene: TRBV5-1
abundance: .
d_gene: TRBD1
j_gene: TRBJ2-5
CDR3nt: TGCGCCAGCGCACTGACCGGGGCAGGGGGCGCAAAGACCCAGTACTTC
CDR3aa: CASALTGAGGAKTQYF

v_gene: TRBV20-1
abundance: many
d_gene: TRBD1
j_gene: TRBJ2-3
CDR3nt: TGCAGTGCTAGGGGATGGGCGAGGGGGCGTCGAACAGATACGCAGTATTTT
CDR3aa: CSARGWARGRRTDTQYF

v_gene: TRBV20-1
abundance: .
d_gene: .
j_gene: TRBJ1-2
CDR3nt: TGCAGTTTCTGGGTCGTGGCCCCAGGCCTGGGGCTTGTCTATGGCTACACCTTC
CDR3aa: CSFWVVAPGLGLVYGYTF

v_gene: TRBV11-3
abundance: many
d_gene: .
j_gene: TRBJ2-5
CDR3nt: TGTGCCAGCAGCTTTGGAGGGGGGGAGACCCAGTACTTC
CDR3aa: CASSFGGGETQYF

v_gene: TRBV7-8
abundance: many
d_gene: .
j_gene: TRBJ2-7
CDR3nt: TGTGCCAGCAGCTCTCGAATTACAGGGAGCTACGAGCAGTACTTC
CDR3aa: CASSSRITGSYEQYF

v_gene: TRBV12-3/TRBV12-4
abundance: many
d_gene: .
j_gene: TRBJ2-2
CDR3nt: TGTGCCAGCAGTACTACCGGGGAAGGGCTGTTTTTT
CDR3aa: CASSTTGEGLFF

v_gene: TRBV25-1
abundance: many
d_gene: TRBD2
j_gene: TRBJ2-7
CDR3nt: TGTGCCAGCAGTGATTCCGGGACTAGCGGGAGGGCCTCTCACGAGCAGTACTTC
CDR3aa: CASSDSGTSGRASHEQYF

v_gene: TRBV7-7
abundance: many
d_gene: TRBD2
j_gene: TRBJ2-2
CDR3nt: TGTGCCAGCAGCTATAGCGGGAGTTGGACCGGGGAGCTGTTTTTT
CDR3aa: CASSYSGSWTGELFF

v_gene: TRBV7-2
abundance: many
d_gene: TRBD2
j_gene: TRBJ2-3
CDR3nt: TGTGCCAGCAGCCAGACTAGCGGAACATTCACAGATACGCAGTATTTT
CDR3aa: CASSQTSGTFTDTQYF

v_gene: TRBV6-5
abundance: many
d_gene: .
j_gene: TRBJ2-7
CDR3nt: TGTGCCAGCAGTTACTATGCTAGCCAGTACGAGCAGTACTTC
CDR3aa: CASSYYASQYEQYF

v_gene: TRBV7-8
abundance: few
d_gene: .
j_gene: TRBJ2-6
CDR3nt: TGTGCCAGCAGCACCAGGGGGGCAGGGGCCAACGTCCTGACTTTC
CDR3aa: CASSTRGAGANVLTF

v_gene: TRBV12-3/TRBV12-4
abundance: .
d_gene: .
j_gene: TRBJ1-1
CDR3nt: TGTGCCAGCAGTTTTCAACTGACCCAGGAAGCTTTCTTT
CDR3aa: CASSFQLTQEAFF

v_gene: TRBV29-1
abundance: many
d_gene: TRBD1
j_gene: TRBJ1-1
CDR3nt: TGCAGCGTAATGGGACAGAGGAACACTGAAGCTTTCTTT
CDR3aa: CSVMGQRNTEAFF

v_gene: TRBV2
abundance: many
d_gene: TRBD1
j_gene: TRBJ2-1
CDR3nt: TGTGCCAGCAAGGGGACAGGGGCTTACAATGAGCAGTTCTTC
CDR3aa: CASKGTGAYNEQFF

v_gene: TRBV11-2
abundance: many
d_gene: .
j_gene: TRBJ1-2
CDR3nt: TGTGCCAGCAGCTACAAGGGGGGGTTGGGTGGCTACACCTTC
CDR3aa: CASSYKGGLGGYTF

v_gene: TRBV29-1
abundance: many
d_gene: .
j_gene: TRBJ2-7
CDR3nt: TGCACCGTTGACGGAGGGGGCGACTACGAGCAGTACTTC
CDR3aa: CTVDGGGDYEQYF

v_gene: TRBV9
abundance: few
d_gene: .
j_gene: TRBJ2-3
CDR3nt: TGTGCCAGCAGCCCCCTCGGGCGGGGTGGAGATACGCAGTATTTT
CDR3aa: CASSPLGRGGDTQYF

v_gene: TRBV5-1
abundance: many
d_gene: .
j_gene: TRBJ2-3
CDR3nt: TGCGCCAGCAGCTCGGATGGGGGGAACATGGCAGATACGCAGTATTTT
CDR3aa: CASSSDGGNMADTQYF

v_gene: TRBV20-1
abundance: .
d_gene: TRBD2
j_gene: TRBJ2-2
CDR3nt: TGCAGTGCTAGCTTACTATCTAGCGGGAGAACCGGGGAGCTGTTTTTT
CDR3aa: CSASLLSSGRTGELFF

v_gene: TRBV12-3/TRBV12-4
abundance: many
d_gene: TRBD2
j_gene: TRBJ2-1
CDR3nt: TGTGCCAGCAGACAAATCGGACTAGCGGGAATGTACAATGAGCAGTTCTTC
CDR3aa: CASRQIGLAGMYNEQFF

v_gene: TRBV7-9
abundance: .
d_gene: .
j_gene: TRBJ1-2
CDR3nt: TGTGCCAGCAGCTCAACCCGGGCAGGGCGAGGAGGCTACACCTTC
CDR3aa: CASSSTRAGRGGYTF

v_gene: TRBV10-3
abundance: many
d_gene: .
j_gene: TRBJ1-5
CDR3nt: TGTGCCACTCAGGGGACGCAGGCCAATCAGCCCCAGCATTTT
CDR3aa: CATQGTQANQPQHF

v_gene: TRBV5-1
abundance: many
d_gene: .
j_gene: TRBJ2-5
CDR3nt: TGCGCCAGCAGGGGACAAACTCAAGAGACCCAGTACTTC
CDR3aa: CASRGQTQETQYF

v_gene: TRBV6-5
abundance: many
d_gene: TRBD2
j_gene: TRBJ2-7
CDR3nt: TGTGCCAGCAGTTACGTAGCGGGAGAAGTTGGGCAGTACTTC
CDR3aa: CASSYVAGEVGQYF

v_gene: TRBV5-1
abundance: many
d_gene: .
j_gene: TRBJ2-5
CDR3nt: TGCGCCAGCAGCTTGGGAGCTCAAGAGACCCAGTACTTC
CDR3aa: CASSLGAQETQYF